This T cell receptor (beta chain) was found in a study of blood T cell repertoires in COVID-19. Overall study context: Sources were T cells, B-cell-depleted T cells, or PBMCs; the material itself was cDNA or gDNA.

The ends lost 4 bases at V and 4 bases at J; junction bases unmatched: 8. The length of the CDR3 is 16 residues. CDR1 and CDR2 from the germline V gene are SGHAT and FQNNGV. Per the original methods: Amplification of reference gene primers provided the estimated nucleated cell counts. The method was immunoSEQ multiplex PCR; TCRdb's version includes in-frame clones alone and lacks a portion of them. That table furnishes V, J and clone size, whereas the DNA furnished D and trimming. The sample holds some 150,000 clones, roughly 86% seen once. The V call is TRBV11-2, the J call TRBJ2-1; 9 nucleotides line up with TRBD2. The TCR originated in a woman older than 75 in a cohort sampled during active or convalescent COVID-19. The sequenced sample consisted of peripheral blood. The CDR3 protein is CASSSAPSGTYNEQFF. Written as DNA, the CDR3 is TGTGCCAGCAGCTCGGCGCCTAGCGGGACATACAATGAGCAGTTCTTC. The full variable domain, rest sourced from reference TRBV11-2 and TRBJ2-1, is EAGVAQSPRYKIIEKRQSVAFWCNPISGHATLYWYQQILGQGPKLLIQFQNNGVVDDSQLPKDRFSAERLKGVDSTLKIQPAKLEDSAVYLCASSSAPSGTYNEQFFGPGTRLTVL.